This note documents a single T cell receptor beta chain sequence. Its binding antigen is unknown. Qualities for individual bases were not recorded, and no much larger clone is one base off. Systemically healthy Caucasian individuals from Russia, around 39 in total and aged roughly 6 to 100 years, were included as donors. Roughly 9 milliliters of peripheral blood were drawn from each donor into EDTA-treated Vacutainer tubes. Ficoll-Paque density-gradient centrifugation was used to isolate PBMCs, with at least 7 million obtained per sample. Trizol reagent was used to extract total RNA from PBMCs, with at least 6 micrograms per sample. For every donor, an aliquot of PBMCs went through flow cytometry to measure the percentages of naive CD45RAhigh/CD27high T cells. This sample is part of a study of blood T cells in healthy people across ages (dated by TCRdb to about 2015). A note on the overall study: In model experiments, template switching captured roughly one uniquely barcoded TCR beta cDNA molecule for every two T cells. Donors were grouped into four age groups: young (average roughly 17 years), middle-aged (39), aged (about 60) and long-lived (approximately 75). To avoid experimental bias, donors of different ages were distributed randomly across sequencing lanes. Age-related changes in TCR beta repertoire diversity were measured in the study by deep sequencing normalized with unique cDNA molecular identifiers. Two additional independent replicas of 1 million unique cDNA reads from the same blood draw were analyzed for two donors (one aged 18 to 30 and one aged 80 or older).

Library creation used 5' RACE. Sequencer: Illumina HiSeq 2500. A second PCR of about 7 to 12 cycles was run with a J-beta primer mix and a sample-barcoded 5' primer. A unique molecular identifier was introduced onto each TCR beta cDNA molecule by a template-switch 5' adaptor carrying 12 random nucleotides. Each sample yielded at least 3 million CDR3-containing paired-end reads. First-strand cDNA synthesis was performed from all RNA using the Mint cDNA synthesis kit, with priming by a TRBC-specific oligonucleotide. All cDNA was treated with uracil-DNA glycosylase and then went through a first 18-cycle PCR with the universal primers M1SS and BC2_uni_R. Per the authors' processing: Each sample was normalized by randomly selecting 1 million high-quality reads, each carrying a distinct molecular identifier. Reads with shared molecular identifiers were discarded instead of being binned into consensus sequences. MiTCR, run with a Q25 quality threshold and the strictest error-elimination algorithm, handled CDR3 identification, clonotype clustering and error correction. A nonparametric unseen species model using Euler transformation provided a lower-bound estimate of total TCR beta diversity. Clones were called with MiXCR by TCRdb after fastp trimmed the public reads at Q25, and only in-frame beta chains were retained. Each CDR3 protein appears once, grouped with its most common genes and DNA. The V and J calls were not made by the authors but by TCRdb's processing. Here the sample has 1.5 million or so distinct CDR3 sequences; roughly 40% occur a single time. 6.5% to 10% of the sample goes to the ten largest clones.

Study-level results and caveats: Observed TCR beta diversity per million T cells fell roughly linearly with age, and a significant reduction was already apparent by age around 36. Estimates of total diversity based on one million sequenced T cells were regarded as lower bounds and as underestimates. Bulk unsorted PBMC profiling prevented conclusive comparison of naive and antigen-experienced compartments. The CMV infection status of donors was not known, potentially confounding age-related changes in expanded clonotypes. Compared with the aged group, the long-lived group had more naive CD4+ T cells, fewer expanded clones and increased TCR diversity, suggesting age selection. The percentage of naive T cells measured by flow cytometry correlated strongly with observed TCR beta diversity.

The sequenced material came from blood. This receptor was identified in a woman aged 18-29 years in good health.

CDR3 region: CASSYEDRGYNEQFF. The sequenced DNA is TGTGCCAGCAGTTACGAGGACAGGGGTTATAATGAGCAGTTCTTC. The rearrangement combines TRBV6-5 with TRBJ2-1, with 9 junctional bases fitting TRBD1. Trimming leaves V shorter by 2 bases and J shorter by 7 bases, with the junction holding 6 bases beyond the gene matches. The CDR3 contains 15 residues, cysteine and phenylalanine counted. The read is trimmed to its CDR3 DNA, 45 bases read in frame from base 1. Per the germline V gene, MNHEY is the CDR1 and SVGAGI is the CDR2.